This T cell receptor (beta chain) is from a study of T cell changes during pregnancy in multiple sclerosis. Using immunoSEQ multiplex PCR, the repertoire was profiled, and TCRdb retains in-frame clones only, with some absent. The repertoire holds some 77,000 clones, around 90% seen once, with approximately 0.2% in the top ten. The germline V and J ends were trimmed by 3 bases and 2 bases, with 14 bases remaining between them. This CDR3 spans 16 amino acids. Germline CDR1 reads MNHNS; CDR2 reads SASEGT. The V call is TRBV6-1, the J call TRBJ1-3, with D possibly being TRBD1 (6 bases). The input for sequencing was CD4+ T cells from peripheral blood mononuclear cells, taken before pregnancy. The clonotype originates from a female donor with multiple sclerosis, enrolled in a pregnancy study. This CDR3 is CASSDRGTGTGNTIYF. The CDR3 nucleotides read TGTGCCAGCAGTGATAGGGGAACAGGGACTGGAAACACCATATATTTT.